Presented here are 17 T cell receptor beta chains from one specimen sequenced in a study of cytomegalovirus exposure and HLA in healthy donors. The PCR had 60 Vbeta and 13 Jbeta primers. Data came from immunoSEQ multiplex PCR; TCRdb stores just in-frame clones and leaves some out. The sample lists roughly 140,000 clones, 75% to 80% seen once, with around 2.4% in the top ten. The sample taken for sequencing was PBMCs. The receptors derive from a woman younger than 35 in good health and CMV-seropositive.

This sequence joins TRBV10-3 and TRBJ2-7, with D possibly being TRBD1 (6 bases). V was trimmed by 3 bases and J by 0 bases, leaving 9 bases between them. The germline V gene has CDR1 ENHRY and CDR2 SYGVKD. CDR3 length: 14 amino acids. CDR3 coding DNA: TGTGCCATCAGTGACACAGGGATCTCCTACGAGCAGTACTTC. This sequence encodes CAISDTGISYEQYF.

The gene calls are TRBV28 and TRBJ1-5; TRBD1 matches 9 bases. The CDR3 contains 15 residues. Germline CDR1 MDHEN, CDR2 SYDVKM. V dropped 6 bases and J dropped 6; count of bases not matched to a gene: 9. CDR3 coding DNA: TGTGCCAGCAGCTACCCGGGACAGGGATTTCAGCCCCAGCATTTT. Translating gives CASSYPGQGFQPQHF.

CDR3 in amino acids: CASRGDWATGMGKEETQYF. CDR3 coding DNA: TGTGCCAGCAGGGGGGACTGGGCGACAGGGATGGGTAAAGAAGAGACCCAGTACTTC. The chain combines TRBV7-9 with TRBJ2-5; D is perhaps TRBD1 (7 bases). The V end lost 6 bases, the J end lost 3 bases, and 29 bases lay between the germline ends. The CDR3 is made up of 19 amino acids. CDR1 is SEHNR and CDR2 is FQNEAQ in the germline V gene (reference sequence).

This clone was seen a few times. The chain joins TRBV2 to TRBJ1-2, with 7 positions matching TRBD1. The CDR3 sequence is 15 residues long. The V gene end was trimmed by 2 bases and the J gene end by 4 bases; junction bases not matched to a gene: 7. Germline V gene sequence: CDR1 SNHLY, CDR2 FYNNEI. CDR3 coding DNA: TGTGCCAGCAGTGAACAGACCAGGGGGTCCTATGGCTACACCTTC. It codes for CASSEQTRGSYGYTF.

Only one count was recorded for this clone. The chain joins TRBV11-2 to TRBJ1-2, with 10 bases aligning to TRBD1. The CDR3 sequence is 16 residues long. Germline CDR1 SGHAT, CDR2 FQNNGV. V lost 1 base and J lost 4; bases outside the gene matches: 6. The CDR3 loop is CASSLGRTGGSYGYTF. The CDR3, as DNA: TGTGCCAGCAGCTTAGGACGGACAGGGGGATCCTATGGCTACACCTTC.

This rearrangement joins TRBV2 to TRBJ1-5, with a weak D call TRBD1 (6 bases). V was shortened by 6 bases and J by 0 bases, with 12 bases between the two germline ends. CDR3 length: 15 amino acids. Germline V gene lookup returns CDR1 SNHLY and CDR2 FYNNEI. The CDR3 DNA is TGTGCCAGCAGGCTCGACAGGAATAGCAATCAGCCCCAGCATTTT. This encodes CASRLDRNSNQPQHF. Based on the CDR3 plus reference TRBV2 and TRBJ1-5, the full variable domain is EPEVTQTPSHQVTQMGQEVILRCVPISNHLYFYWYRQILGQKVEFLVSFYNNEISEKSEIFDDQFSVERPDGSNFTLKIRSTKLEDSAMYFCASRLDRNSNQPQHFGDGTRLSIL.

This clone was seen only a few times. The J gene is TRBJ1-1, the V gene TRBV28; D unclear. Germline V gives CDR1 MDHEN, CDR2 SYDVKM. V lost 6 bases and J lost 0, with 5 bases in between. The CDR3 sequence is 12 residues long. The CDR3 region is CASSLLNTEAFF. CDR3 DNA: TGTGCCAGCAGCCTTCTGAACACTGAAGCTTTCTTT. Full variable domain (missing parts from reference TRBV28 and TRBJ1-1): DVKVTQSSRYLVKRTGEKVFLECVQDMDHENMFWYRQDPGLGLRLIYFSYDVKMKEKGDIPEGYSVSREKKERFSLILESASTNQTSMYLCASSLLNTEAFFGQGTRLTVV.

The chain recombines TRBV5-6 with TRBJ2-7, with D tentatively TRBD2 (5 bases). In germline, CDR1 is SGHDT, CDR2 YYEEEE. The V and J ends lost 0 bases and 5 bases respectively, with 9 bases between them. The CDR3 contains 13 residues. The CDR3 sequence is CASSLDPGNEQYF. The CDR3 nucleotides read TGTGCCAGCAGCTTGGACCCGGGGAACGAGCAGTACTTC.

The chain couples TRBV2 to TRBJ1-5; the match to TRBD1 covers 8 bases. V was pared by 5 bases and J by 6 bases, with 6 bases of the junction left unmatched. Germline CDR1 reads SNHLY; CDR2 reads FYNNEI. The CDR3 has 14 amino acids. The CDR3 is CASSPDRGRQPQHF. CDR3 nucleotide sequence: TGTGCCAGCAGTCCCGACAGGGGTCGTCAGCCCCAGCATTTT.

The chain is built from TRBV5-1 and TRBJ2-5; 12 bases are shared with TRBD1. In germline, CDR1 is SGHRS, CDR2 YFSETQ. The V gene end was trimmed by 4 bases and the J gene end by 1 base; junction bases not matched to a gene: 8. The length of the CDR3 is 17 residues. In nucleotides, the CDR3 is TGCGCCAGCAGCCCGGGACAGGGGGCCCTTATCCAAGAGACCCAGTACTTC. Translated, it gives CASSPGQGALIQETQYF.

CDR3 sequence reads: CASSGTPYNEQFF. The CDR3 DNA follows: TGTGCCAGCAGTGGGACTCCCTACAATGAGCAGTTCTTC. The chain links TRBV27 to TRBJ2-1, with D possibly being TRBD2 (6 bases). The ends were cut back, 5 bases at V and 2 bases at J, with 7 bases in the middle. The CDR3 loop spans 13 amino acids. Germline lookup yields CDR1 MNHEY and CDR2 SMNVEV (reference sequence).

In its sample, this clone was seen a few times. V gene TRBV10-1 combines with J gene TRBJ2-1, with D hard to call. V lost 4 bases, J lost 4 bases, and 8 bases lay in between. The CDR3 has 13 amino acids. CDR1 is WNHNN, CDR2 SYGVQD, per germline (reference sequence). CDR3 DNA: TGCGCCAGCAGTGCGTTTCAGTACAATGAGCAGTTCTTC. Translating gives CASSAFQYNEQFF.

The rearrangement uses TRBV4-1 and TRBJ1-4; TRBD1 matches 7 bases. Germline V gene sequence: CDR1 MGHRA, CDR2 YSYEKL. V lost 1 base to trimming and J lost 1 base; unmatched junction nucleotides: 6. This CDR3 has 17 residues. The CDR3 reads CASSQVNRGITNEKLFF. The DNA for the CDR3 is TGCGCCAGCAGCCAAGTTAACAGGGGTATAACTAATGAAAAACTGTTTTTT.

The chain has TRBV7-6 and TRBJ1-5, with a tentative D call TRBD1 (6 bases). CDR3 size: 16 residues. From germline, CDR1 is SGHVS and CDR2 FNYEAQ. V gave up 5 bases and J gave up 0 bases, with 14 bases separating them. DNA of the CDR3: TGTGCCAGCAGCCCCTATGGACAGTCTAGCAATCAGCCCCAGCATTTT. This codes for CASSPYGQSSNQPQHF. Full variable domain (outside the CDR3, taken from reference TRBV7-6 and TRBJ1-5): GAGVSQSPRYKVTKRGQDVALRCDPISGHVSLYWYRQALGQGPEFLTYFNYEAQQDKSGLPNDRFSAERPEGSISTLTIQRTEQRDSAMYRCASSPYGQSSNQPQHFGDGTRLSIL.

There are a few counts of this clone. In DNA form, the CDR3 reads TGTGCCAGCAGCAGAGAGGGGAGGCTCCCTGGAAACACCATATATTTT. It is translated as CASSREGRLPGNTIYF. The chain links TRBV7-9 to TRBJ1-3; possibly TRBD1 for D (5 bases). Trimming removed 5 bases at V and 2 bases at J, with 16 bases between. The CDR3 runs 16 residues. The germline CDR1 and CDR2 sequences are SEHNR and FQNEAQ (reference sequence).

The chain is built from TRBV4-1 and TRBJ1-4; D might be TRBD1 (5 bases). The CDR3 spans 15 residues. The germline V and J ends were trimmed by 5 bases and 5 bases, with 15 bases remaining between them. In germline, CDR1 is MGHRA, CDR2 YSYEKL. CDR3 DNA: TGCGCCAGCAGCACACCGGGGCGGGGGAATGAAAAACTGTTTTTT. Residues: CASSTPGRGNEKLFF.

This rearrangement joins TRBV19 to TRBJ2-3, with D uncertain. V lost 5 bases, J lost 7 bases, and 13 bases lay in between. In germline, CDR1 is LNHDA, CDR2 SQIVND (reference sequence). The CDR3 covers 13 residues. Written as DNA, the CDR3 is TGTGCCAGTAGTTCCTCGGGTGCCCATACGCAGTATTTT. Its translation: CASSSSGAHTQYF.